Sequencing of this T cell receptor beta chain was carried out in a study of neoadjuvant anti-PD-1 for oral cavity cancer. Across the whole study: Patients mostly received three to four biweekly nivolumab doses at 3 mg/kg before surgery. Around day 43, patients without progression received a fourth nivolumab dose before surgery.

Patients had newly diagnosed, untreated stage II-IVA oral cavity squamous cell carcinoma. Measured with immunoSEQ multiplex PCR; TCRdb has only the in-frame clones, and not every one. The sample includes more than 13,000 clones, approximately 63% of them seen just once. The CDR3 is made up of 14 amino acids. Germline CDR1 is MNHEY and CDR2 is SMNVEV (reference sequence). V dropped 6 bases and J dropped 8 bases, with 19 bases sitting between them. This chain uses TRBV27 with TRBJ1-2, with D perhaps matching TRBD1 (5 bases). The sequenced sample was PBMCs, obtained before nivolumab (anti-PD-1) treatment. The clonotype originates from a person aged 40 to 85 with oral cavity squamous cell carcinoma. For the CDR3, the DNA is TGTGCCAGCAGAGACCGGGGGACTATGGGGGGCTACACCTTC. Its translation is CASRDRGTMGGYTF.